Below are 22 T cell receptor beta chains sequenced from a single sample in a study of tumor-infiltrating lymphocytes in primary liver carcinoma. A constant-region primer served to make TCR beta cDNA from about 0.5 ug total RNA. Slightly modified ARM-PCR, run as three nested multiplex PCR rounds, produced the TCR beta libraries. Amplification in the first two PCR rounds was performed using TRBV1-TRBV30 forward primers and a C-beta reverse primer for approximately 10 cycles each. TCRdb used MiXCR to reprocess the multiplex PCR reads, holding one entry per CDR3 protein. The profile covers some 32,000 distinct CDR3 sequences, with 60% to 85% appearing a single time and over 30% taken by the ten largest. Each 20-30 mg portion of unsorted bulk tissue served as the source for co-extraction of RNA and DNA. Sequenced: liver tumor tissue from sampling region 5. The sample's subset: tumor region T5, tumor centre. These receptors were collected from a man aged 35 to 55 with primary liver carcinoma and hepatitis B virus infection.

This clonotype appeared once. A much larger clone differs from this one at a single base, so this may be a read error. This chain links TRBV7-3 with TRBJ2-3; TRBD1 might be the D (5 bases). CDR1 is SGHTA and CDR2 is FQGTGA in the germline V gene. The CDR3 totals 14 residues. DNA of the CDR3: TGTGCCAGCAGCTTAGGACACTACACAGATATGCAGTATTTT. This codes for CASSLGHYTDMQYF.

Turning to this clonotype: A clone one base away is much larger, so this may be a read error. The genes are TRBV13 and TRBJ1-1; tentative D call: TRBD1 (5 bases). This CDR3 has 14 amino acids. Germline CDR1 PRHDT, CDR2 FYEKMQ (reference sequence). The CDR3 nucleotides are TGTGCCAGGAGCTCGCGGGGCAGGAACACTGAAGTTTTCTTT. It codes for CARSSRGRNTEVFF. The whole variable domain, remainder taken from reference TRBV13 and TRBJ1-1, is AAGVIQSPRHLIKEKRETATLKCYPIPRHDTVYWYQQGPGQDPQFLISFYEKMQSDKGSIPDRFSAQQFSDYHSELNMSSLELGDSALYFCARSSRGRNTEVFFGQGTRLTVV.

Comments on this clonotype: At one end the junction does not follow the germline gene, possibly because of a read error. In nucleotides, the CDR3 is TGTGCCAGCAGTTACTCGACCGCAGGCAATGAGCGGTTCTTC. Translating it yields CASSYSTAGNERFF. The chain links TRBV6-5 to TRBJ2-1; D is uncertain. From germline, CDR1 is MNHEY and CDR2 SVGAGI. The CDR3 is made up of 14 amino acids.

Worth noting for this clonotype: Since no conserved phenylalanine or tryptophan closes the CDR3, a read error is the likely cause. This chain connects TRBV11-2 to TRBJ1-5; D may be TRBD1 (6 bases). The germline V and J ends were trimmed by 5 bases and 11 bases, with 25 bases remaining between them. Germline CDR1 is SGHAT and CDR2 is FQNNGV. This CDR3 comprises 16 residues. The DNA for the CDR3 is TGTGCCAGCAGCCAAAGCATTAATCCGGGGGGCCAGTCCCAGCATTCT. It specifies CASSQSINPGGQSQHS.

Remarks on this clonotype: Sequence at one end of the junction differs from germline and may be a read error. V is TRBV29-1 and J is TRBJ1-1, with D perhaps TRBD1 (5 bases). Germline CDR1 and CDR2: SQVTM and ANQGSEA. CDR3 size: 13 residues. CDR3 protein: CSVEGAGSTEAFF. In DNA form, the CDR3 reads TGTAGCGTTGAAGGGGCTGGGAGCACTGAAGCTTTCTTT.

This clonotype was counted many times. The rearrangement links TRBV5-6 to TRBJ2-7; 7 bases are a match to TRBD1. CDR1 and CDR2 from the germline V gene are SGHDT and YYEEEE. This CDR3 is built from 12 residues. Trimming removed 1 base from V and 5 bases from J; junction bases left unmatched: 0. The CDR3 sequence: CASSLRGHEQYF. In nucleotides, the CDR3 is TGTGCCAGCAGCTTGAGGGGGCACGAGCAGTACTTC.

A word on this clonotype: A read error may produce the germline difference seen at one junction end. V is TRBV11-2 and J is TRBJ2-2, with D perhaps TRBD2 (6 bases). The CDR3 is 12 amino acids. CDR1 SGHAT and CDR2 FQNNGV come from the germline V gene. This chain's CDR3 is CASSFWGGELFF. The CDR3 coding sequence is TGTGCCAGCAGCTTCTGGGGCGGGGAACTGTTTTTT.

This chain connects TRBV4-1 to TRBJ2-7; D might be TRBD2 (6 bases). Germline CDR1 and CDR2: MGHRA and YSYEKL. This CDR3 has 16 amino acids. Deletions cut 9 bases from V and 4 bases from J, with 25 bases between. Here the CDR3 reads CASNQSLAQPLYEQYF. The CDR3 nucleotides are TGCGCCAGTAACCAATCCCTAGCGCAGCCACTTTACGAGCAGTACTTC.

With regard to this clonotype: Compared with germline, one end of the junction differs, possibly owing to a read error. This CDR3 reads CVSSLGTIYGYTF. In DNA form, the CDR3 reads TGTGTCAGCAGCTTAGGAACTATCTATGGCTACACTTTC. V gene TRBV11-2 combines with J gene TRBJ1-2; no clear D. The CDR3 runs 13 residues. Per the germline V gene, CDR1 is SGHAT and CDR2 is FQNNGV.

J is TRBJ2-2 and V is TRBV4-2; D not certain. The germline V gene encodes CDR1 LGHNA and CDR2 YNFKEQ. V gave up 1 base and J gave up 6 bases, with 12 bases separating them. There are 15 residues in the CDR3. DNA of the CDR3: TGTGCCAGCAGCCAAGCTCTCCAGGTGGCCGGGGAGCTGTTTTTT. Its protein product is CASSQALQVAGELFF.

This chain connects TRBV29-1 to TRBJ2-1, with TRBD2 identical over 7 bases. CDR1 SQVTM and CDR2 ANQGSEA come from the germline V gene. V was pared by 8 bases and J by 4 bases, with 8 bases of the junction left unmatched. The CDR3 is 13 amino acids. The CDR3 sequence is CSISSGLYNEQFF. Written as DNA, the CDR3 is TGCAGCATTTCTAGCGGACTGTACAATGAGCAGTTCTTC.

Note on this clonotype: The junction departs from the called germline gene at one end, perhaps through a read error. The chain links TRBV11-2 to TRBJ2-3, with unresolved D. Germline CDR1 and CDR2: SGHAT and FQNNGV. This CDR3 contains 12 residues. CDR3 sequence (DNA): TGTGCCAGCAGCGCCAGCACGGATATGCAGTATTTC. Protein sequence: CASSASTDMQYF.

A word on this clonotype: The junction does not match germline at one end; this may be a read error. The chain combines TRBV5-5 with TRBJ1-3, with D possibly being TRBD1 (6 bases). Germline loops: CDR1 SGHKS, CDR2 YYEKEE (reference sequence). The CDR3 has 13 residues. CDR3 nucleotide sequence: TGTGCCAGCAGGACAGGATTTGGAAAGACCATATATTTT. This codes for CASRTGFGKTIYF. Full variable domain (missing parts from reference TRBV5-5 and TRBJ1-3): DAGVTQSPTHLIKTRGQQVTLRCSPISGHKSVSWYQQVLGQGPQFIFQYYEKEERGRGNFPDRFSARQFPNYSSELNVNALLLGDSALYLCASRTGFGKTIYFGEGSWLTVV.

Remarks on this clonotype: The junction does not match germline at one end; this may be a read error. The chain employs TRBV4-2 and TRBJ2-3, with a tentative D call TRBD2 (6 bases). The germline CDR1 and CDR2 sequences are LGHNA and YNFKEQ. This CDR3 has 18 amino acids. DNA of the CDR3: TGTACCAGCAGTCAAGTGGCGCTTCTAACGGGAGCGACAGATACGCAGTATTTT. It translates to CTSSQVALLTGATDTQYF.

Notes on this clonotype: Germline and junction disagree at one end, which may indicate a read error. The chain couples TRBV5-5 to TRBJ2-3; tentatively, D is TRBD2 (6 bases). Germline-derived CDR1 and CDR2 are SGHKS and YYEKEE (reference sequence). This CDR3 is 14 amino acids long. Here the CDR3 reads CVSSLGTYKDTQYF. CDR3 DNA sequence: TGTGTCAGCAGCTTGGGGACTTACAAAGATACGCAGTATTTT. Full variable domain (outside the CDR3, taken from reference TRBV5-5 and TRBJ2-3): DAGVTQSPTHLIKTRGQQVTLRCSPISGHKSVSWYQQVLGQGPQFIFQYYEKEERGRGNFPDRFSARQFPNYSSELNVNALLLGDSALYLCVSSLGTYKDTQYFGPGTRLTVL.

As concerns this clonotype: This may be a read error, as it is one base from a much larger clone. The chain couples TRBV7-9 to TRBJ2-1; 7 bases are shared with TRBD2. Per the germline V gene, CDR1 is SEHNR and CDR2 is FQNEAQ (reference sequence). The junction had 20 bases not matched to a gene; V was cut back by 7 bases and J by 14 bases. The CDR3 sequence is 15 residues long. CDR3 sequence reads: CASILGGRDYGSEFF. CDR3 sequence (DNA): TGTGCCAGCATTCTTGGAGGCAGGGACTACGGGTCGGAGTTCTTC.

The rearrangement joins TRBV10-3 to TRBJ2-1; D perhaps matches TRBD2 (5 bases). Germline V gene lookup returns CDR1 ENHRY and CDR2 SYGVKD. This CDR3 has 16 residues. V lost 5 bases and J lost 2, with 16 bases in between. The CDR3 DNA reads TGTGCCATCAGTTCCTTCGGGATACGCCCCTACAATGAGCAGTTCTTC. It specifies CAISSFGIRPYNEQFF.

In the case of this clonotype: A much larger clonotype is one base distant, so this may be a read error. CDR3 in amino acids: CATRERDTTYGYTF. For the CDR3, the DNA is TGTGCCACCAGAGAGAGGGACACCACCTATGGCTACACCTTC. The chain combines TRBV11-2 with TRBJ1-2; possibly TRBD1 for D (6 bases). CDR1 SGHAT and CDR2 FQNNGV come from the germline V gene. The V and J ends lost 10 bases and 4 bases respectively, with 19 bases between them. The CDR3 has 14 residues.

Concerning this clonotype itself: A junction end diverges from the germline sequence, so it may reflect a read error. V gene TRBV6-5 combines with J gene TRBJ2-7, with TRBD1 identical over 10 bases. This CDR3 region has 16 residues. Per the germline V gene, CDR1 is MNHEY and CDR2 is SVGAGI. The DNA of the CDR3 is TGTGCCAGCAGTTACATGTTGGGACAGGGGAACTACGAGCGGTACTTC. It specifies CASSYMLGQGNYERYF.

As regards this clonotype: A junction end diverges from the germline sequence, so it may reflect a read error. The chain recombines TRBV11-2 with TRBJ2-2; a weak D match, TRBD2 (6 bases). The CDR3 is 17 residues long. CDR1 and CDR2 from the germline V gene are SGHAT and FQNNGV. The CDR3 sequence: CTSSLALGGVNTRELFF. The CDR3 DNA sequence: TGTACCAGCAGCTTAGCATTAGGAGGGGTGAACACCAGGGAACTGTTTTTT.

With respect to this clonotype: A junction boundary mismatches the germline segment, possibly from a read error. This chain joins TRBV12-3 or TRBV12-4 and TRBJ1-1; tentative D call: TRBD1 (6 bases). The CDR3 spans 12 residues. The chain's CDR3 is CASSSLGAGASF. The CDR3 coding sequence is TGTGCCAGTAGCTCACTTGGAGCGGGGGCTTCCTTT.

As to this clonotype: One end of the junction is discordant with germline, which a read error may explain. The chain combines TRBV11-2 with TRBJ2-1; 11 nucleotides line up with TRBD2. CDR3 length equals 15 residues. Germline CDR1 SGHAT, CDR2 FQNNGV. The CDR3 nucleotides read TGTGGCAGCAGTATTCTAGCGGGGGGATACAATGGGCAGCTCTTC. It codes for CGSSILAGGYNGQLF.